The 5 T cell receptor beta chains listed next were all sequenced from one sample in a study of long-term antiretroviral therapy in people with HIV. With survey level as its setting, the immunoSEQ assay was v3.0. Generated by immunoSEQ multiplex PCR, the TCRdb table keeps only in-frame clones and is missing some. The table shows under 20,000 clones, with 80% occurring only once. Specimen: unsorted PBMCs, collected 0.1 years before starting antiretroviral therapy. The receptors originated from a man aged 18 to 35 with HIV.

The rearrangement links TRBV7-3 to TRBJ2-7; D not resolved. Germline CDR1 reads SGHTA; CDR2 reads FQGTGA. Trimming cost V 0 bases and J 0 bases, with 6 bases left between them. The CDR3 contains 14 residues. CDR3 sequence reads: CASSLTLSSYEQYF. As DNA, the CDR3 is TGTGCCAGCAGCTTAACGTTGAGCTCCTACGAGCAGTACTTC.

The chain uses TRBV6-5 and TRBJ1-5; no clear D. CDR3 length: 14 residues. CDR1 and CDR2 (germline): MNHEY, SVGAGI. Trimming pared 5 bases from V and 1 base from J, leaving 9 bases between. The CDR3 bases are TGTGCCAGCAGTGCGGGGAGAAGCAATCAGCCCCAGCATTTT. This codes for CASSAGRSNQPQHF.

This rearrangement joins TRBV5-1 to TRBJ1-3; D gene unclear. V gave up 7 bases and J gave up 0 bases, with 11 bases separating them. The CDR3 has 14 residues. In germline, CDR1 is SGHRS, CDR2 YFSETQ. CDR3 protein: CASRGDLSGNTIYF. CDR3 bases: TGCGCCAGCCGAGGCGACCTCTCTGGAAACACCATATATTTT.

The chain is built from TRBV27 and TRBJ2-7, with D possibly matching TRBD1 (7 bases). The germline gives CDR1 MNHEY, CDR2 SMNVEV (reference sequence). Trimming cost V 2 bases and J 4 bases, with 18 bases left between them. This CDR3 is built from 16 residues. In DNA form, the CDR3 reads TGTGCCAGCAGTTTACGGGGACAGTGGGGGGAATACGAGCAGTACTTC. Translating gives CASSLRGQWGEYEQYF.

The CDR3 loop reads CASSLTGGDTEAFF. The CDR3 DNA reads TGTGCCAGCAGTTTAACAGGGGGCGACACTGAAGCTTTCTTT. J is TRBJ1-1 and V is TRBV28; TRBD1 matches 9 bases. Germline CDR1 MDHEN, CDR2 SYDVKM. J lost 3 bases, V lost 2 bases, and 1 base had no gene match. The CDR3 runs 14 residues.